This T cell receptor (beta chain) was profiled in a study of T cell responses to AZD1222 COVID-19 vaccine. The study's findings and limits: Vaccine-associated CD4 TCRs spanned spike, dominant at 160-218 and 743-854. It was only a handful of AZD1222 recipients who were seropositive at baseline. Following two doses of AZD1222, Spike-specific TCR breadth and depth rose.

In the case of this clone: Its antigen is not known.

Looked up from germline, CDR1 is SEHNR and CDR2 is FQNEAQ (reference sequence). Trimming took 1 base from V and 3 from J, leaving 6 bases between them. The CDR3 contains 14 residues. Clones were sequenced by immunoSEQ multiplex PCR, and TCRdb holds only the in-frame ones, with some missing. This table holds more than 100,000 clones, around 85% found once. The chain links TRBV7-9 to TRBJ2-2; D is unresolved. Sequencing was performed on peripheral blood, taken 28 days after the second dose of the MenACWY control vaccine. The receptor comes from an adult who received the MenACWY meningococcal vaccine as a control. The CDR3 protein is CASSLVAYTGELFF. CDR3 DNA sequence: TGTGCCAGCAGCTTAGTGGCTTACACCGGGGAGCTGTTTTTT.